The 10 T cell receptor beta chains listed next were all sequenced from one sample in a study of T cell repertoires in cytomegalovirus infection. Their antigen targets remain unknown. MiXCR, run by TCRdb on the reads, gives a single entry per CDR3 protein. Of roughly 340,000 distinct CDR3 sequences in the sample, about 29% were seen once. The sample here was cultured PBMCs, taken from culture after CMV antigen stimulation. All receptors come from a human donor in good health (CMV status not recorded). Some clones in this sample may be carry-over from other donors' samples.

This clonotype turned up a few times. The chain uses TRBV7-8 and TRBJ1-5, with D possibly TRBD1 on 6 matching bases. The germline V gene encodes CDR1 SGHVS and CDR2 FQNEAQ. The germline V and J ends were trimmed by 0 bases and 0 bases, with 9 bases remaining between them. This CDR3 region has 16 residues. In DNA, the CDR3 is TGTGCCAGCAGCTTAGCACAGGGAGATAGCAATCAGCCCCAGCATTTT. It codes for CASSLAQGDSNQPQHF.

This chain joins TRBV7-3 and TRBJ1-1; 8 nucleotides line up with TRBD1. V shed 8 bases and J 11 bases; nucleotides not matched to a gene: 13. Germline-derived CDR1 and CDR2 are SGHTA and FQGTGA. The CDR3 extends over 13 amino acids. This CDR3 reads CASGHHETGVAFF. The CDR3 DNA reads TGTGCCAGCGGTCATCACGAGACAGGGGTGGCTTTCTTT.

This clonotype was detected only a few times. The chain links TRBV6-6 to TRBJ2-5; D uncertain. Trimming removed 2 bases at V and 5 bases at J, with 15 bases between. CDR3 length: 15 amino acids. CDR1 and CDR2 (germline): MNHNY, SVGAGI (reference sequence). CDR3 DNA sequence: TGTGCCAGCAGTTACGGGTCTGGGCGTGAGGAGACCCAGTACTTC. This translates into CASSYGSGREETQYF.

This chain links TRBV7-9 with TRBJ2-2; no definite D call. The CDR3 totals 13 residues. V was cut by 1 base and J by 7 bases, with 7 bases left in between. Germline lookup yields CDR1 SEHNR and CDR2 FQNEAQ (reference sequence). CDR3 DNA sequence: TGTGCCAGCAGCTTAGAGGGCCGCGGGGAGCTGTTTTTT. Its protein is CASSLEGRGELFF.

The chain couples TRBV12-5 to TRBJ1-1; tentative D call: TRBD1 (5 bases). The length of the CDR3 is 17 residues. V gave up 5 bases and J gave up 4 bases, with 23 bases separating them. Germline V lookup: CDR1 LGHNT, CDR2 FRNRAP. CDR3 nucleotide sequence: TGTGCTAGTGGTCCGGGGGGATACGGGGCGACGGTCACTGAAGCTTTCTTT. Translation: CASGPGGYGATVTEAFF.

V gene TRBV7-9 combines with J gene TRBJ2-1; tentatively, D is TRBD1 (6 bases). In germline, CDR1 is SEHNR, CDR2 FQNEAQ (reference sequence). There are 14 residues in the CDR3. V lost 5 bases and J 8 bases, leaving 16 bases between the germline ends. The CDR3, as DNA: TGTGCCAGCAGCCCCCGGGACACAGAGGATGAGCAGTTCTTC. Translating gives CASSPRDTEDEQFF.

This rearrangement joins TRBV27 to TRBJ2-1; TRBD2 is a possible D gene (5 bases). V was cut by 6 bases and J by 9 bases, with 21 bases left in between. The CDR3 has 15 amino acids. CDR1 MNHEY and CDR2 SMNVEV come from the germline V gene (reference sequence). The CDR3 sequence: CASRPMYRGRSEQFF. The CDR3 nucleotides are TGTGCCAGCAGACCAATGTACCGGGGAAGGAGTGAGCAGTTCTTC.

The chain employs TRBV3-1 and TRBJ2-1; 10 positions match TRBD2. This CDR3 comprises 16 residues. Trimming removed 4 bases from V and 2 bases from J; junction bases left unmatched: 5. The germline V gene has CDR1 LGHDT and CDR2 YNNKEL (reference sequence). CDR3: CASSLRTSGPYNEQFF. Written as DNA, the CDR3 is TGTGCCAGCAGCCTTAGGACTAGCGGTCCCTACAATGAGCAGTTCTTC.

The chain combines TRBV11-1 with TRBJ1-1; no clear D. The germline gives CDR1 SGHAT, CDR2 FQDESV (reference sequence). The germline V and J ends were trimmed by 0 bases and 1 base, with 9 bases remaining between them. This CDR3 contains 15 residues. This CDR3 reads CASSLAPTPNTEAFF. CDR3 nucleotides: TGTGCCAGCAGCTTAGCTCCGACACCGAACACTGAAGCTTTCTTT.

A word on this clonotype: An end of the junction does not agree with germline; a read error may underlie this. V is TRBV5-3 and J is TRBJ1-2, with TRBD1 as a possible D gene (6 bases). TRBV5-3 is recorded as an ORF, its role being uncertain. The CDR3 consists of 15 residues. CDR3 sequence: CASSFSTGQNSGYTF. DNA of the CDR3: TGTGCCAGCAGCTTTTCCACAGGGCAAAATAGTGGCTACACCTTC.